This record covers a single T cell receptor beta chain. This entry belongs to a study of control samples from healthy donors and cancer patients. TCRdb's copy holds only in-frame clones and misses some; the assay was immunoSEQ multiplex PCR. The sample lists about 85,000 clones; 70% to 90% were seen once. The CDR3 is 14 residues long. Germline-derived CDR1 and CDR2 are MNHEY and SVGAGI. Trimming removed 6 bases from V and 1 base from J, with 10 bases in between. This receptor was obtained from a woman aged 60-75 years in good health. The specimen was blood. This chain joins TRBV6-5 and TRBJ1-5; D remains unclear. This CDR3 reads CASRGRISNQPQHF. The CDR3 DNA reads as TGTGCCAGCAGGGGGAGGATAAGCAATCAGCCCCAGCATTTT.